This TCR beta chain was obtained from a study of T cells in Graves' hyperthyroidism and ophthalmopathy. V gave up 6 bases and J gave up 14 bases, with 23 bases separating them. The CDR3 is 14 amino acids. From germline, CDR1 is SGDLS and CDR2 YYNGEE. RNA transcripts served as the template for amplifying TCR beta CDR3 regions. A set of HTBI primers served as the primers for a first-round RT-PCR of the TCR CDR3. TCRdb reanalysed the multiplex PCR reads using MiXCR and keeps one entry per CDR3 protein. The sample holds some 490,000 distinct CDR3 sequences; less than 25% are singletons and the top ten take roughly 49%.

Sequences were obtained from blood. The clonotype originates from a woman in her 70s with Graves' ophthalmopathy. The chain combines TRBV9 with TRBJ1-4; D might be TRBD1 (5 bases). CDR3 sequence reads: CASTRTSGAAALFF. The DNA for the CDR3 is TGTGCCAGCACCCGGACTAGCGGGGCCGCGGCGCTGTTTTTT.